This entry concerns a single TCR beta chain. With 3 bases removed from V and 0 bases from J, the gap between germline ends came to 28 bases. The length of the CDR3 is 20 residues. Per germline, CDR1 SGHRS and CDR2 YFSETQ. This specimen belongs to a study of blood T cells in healthy people across ages. A J-beta primer mix and a sample-barcoded 5' primer were used in a second PCR of about 7 to 12 cycles. TCRdb called the 5' RACE reads again in MiXCR, with one record for every CDR3 protein. The sample lists hundreds of thousands of distinct CDR3 sequences, roughly 53% occurring once. Every donor provided approximately 10 milliliters of peripheral blood.

This clonotype was sampled from a man aged 80 or over in good health. J is TRBJ2-7 and V is TRBV5-1, with D perhaps assigned TRBD1 or TRBD2 (8 bases each). Sequenced sample: blood. The CDR3 nucleotides are TGCGCCAGCAGCTGGCGGCGGACAGGGCCTAGCGGGTCCAACTCCTACGAGCAGTACTTC. Translating it yields CASSWRRTGPSGSNSYEQYF.